One and the same sample provided the 32 T cell receptor beta chains below, sequenced in a study of cytomegalovirus exposure and HLA in healthy donors (dated by TCRdb to 2015 to 2018). Libraries were prepared through the immunoSEQ multiplex PCR assay. The multiplex PCR relied on a mix of 60 forward primers for TCR Vbeta segments and 13 reverse primers for TCR Jbeta segments. TCRdb re-hosts the immuneACCESS table, in-frame sequences only. Its copies lack some clones; in the studies checked, an unresolved V gene accounts for under half of them, and the cause for the rest is not known. This sample holds 150,000 to 200,000 clones; approximately 62% were observed only once. The top ten clones comprise 1.4% to 1.5% of the sample. Sequenced sample: PBMCs. Every receptor here comes from a man aged 45-65 years in good health and CMV-seronegative.

This chain connects TRBV15 to TRBJ2-3; 11 bases are shared with TRBD2. Germline CDR1 LNHNV, CDR2 YYDKDF (reference sequence). Unmatched junction bases numbered 6, after V lost 1 base and J lost 3 bases. The CDR3 loop spans 17 amino acids. DNA for the CDR3: TGTGCCACCAGCAGAGCCCGACTAGCGGGGACAACAGATACGCAGTATTTT. Encoded protein: CATSRARLAGTTDTQYF.

The chain joins TRBV28 to TRBJ2-7, with 8 positions matching TRBD1. V dropped 6 bases and J dropped 2; count of bases not matched to a gene: 6. The germline V gene encodes CDR1 MDHEN and CDR2 SYDVKM. This CDR3 region has 14 residues. DNA for the CDR3: TGTGCCAGCAGAGCAGGGGGCGCCCCCTACGAGCAGTACTTC. Encoded protein: CASRAGGAPYEQYF.

The chain uses TRBV5-1 and TRBJ2-7, with D maybe TRBD1 (6 bases). The V end was cut by 4 bases, the J end by 7 bases, with 15 bases between. The germline V gene has CDR1 SGHRS and CDR2 YFSETQ. This CDR3 region has 13 residues. This CDR3 is CASSRGTSWEQYF. As DNA, the CDR3 is TGCGCCAGCAGCAGGGGGACATCCTGGGAGCAGTACTTC.

The chain joins TRBV2 to TRBJ1-5; no reliable D call. CDR1 and CDR2 (germline): SNHLY, FYNNEI. V was shortened by 0 bases and J by 6 bases, with 9 bases between the two germline ends. The CDR3 has 14 amino acids. The CDR3 DNA follows: TGTGCCAGCAGTGAAGCGGGAGGGTCTCAGCCCCAGCATTTT. Translated, it gives CASSEAGGSQPQHF.

This sequence joins TRBV7-2 and TRBJ1-2; D is uncertain. Deletions cut 3 bases from V and 4 bases from J, with 9 bases between. CDR3 length equals 13 residues. Germline loops: CDR1 SGHTA, CDR2 FQGNSA. The CDR3 loop reads CASSLQTTYGYTF. The CDR3 DNA is TGTGCCAGCAGCTTGCAGACAACCTATGGCTACACCTTC. The whole variable domain, remainder taken from reference TRBV7-2 and TRBJ1-2, is GAGVSQSPSNKVTEKGKDVELRCDPISGHTALYWYRQSLGQGLEFLIYFQGNSAPDKSGLPSDRFSAERTGGSVSTLTIQRTQQEDSAVYLCASSLQTTYGYTFGSGTRLTVV.

The V and J genes are TRBV28 and TRBJ1-2; TRBD1 might be the D (6 bases). The CDR3 contains 16 residues. CDR1 and CDR2 (germline): MDHEN, SYDVKM. Trimming removed 7 bases from V and 1 base from J, with 19 bases in between. CDR3 DNA: TGTGCCAGCACCGCAGGGGCTGGGCTAGTTAACTATGGCTACACCTTC. It yields the protein CASTAGAGLVNYGYTF.

This clone has just a few counts. The rearrangement joins TRBV19 to TRBJ2-7, with 7 positions matching TRBD1. J gave up 1 base and V 5 bases, and 5 bases lay outside the gene matches. The germline CDR1 and CDR2 sequences are LNHDA and SQIVND (reference sequence). CDR3 length: 14 amino acids. CDR3 amino acids: CASSLPGQSYEQYF. The DNA for the CDR3 is TGTGCCAGTAGTCTTCCGGGACAGTCCTACGAGCAGTACTTC.

The chain is built from TRBV7-2 and TRBJ1-1, with 9 positions matching TRBD1. With 4 bases clipped from V and 4 bases from J, the junction kept 4 bases outside the gene matches. The CDR3 runs 14 residues. CDR1 SGHTA and CDR2 FQGNSA come from the germline V gene. The CDR3 nucleotides read TGTGCCAGCAGCTCGACAGGGGGGGTCACTGAAGCTTTCTTT. Its protein product is CASSSTGGVTEAFF.

There are a few counts of this clone. The chain links TRBV18 to TRBJ1-5, with unresolved D. V was clipped by 0 bases and J by 0 bases, with 6 bases between them. Per germline, CDR1 KGHSH and CDR2 LQKENI. This CDR3 is built from 15 residues. DNA for the CDR3: TGTGCCAGCTCACCACCCACATATAGCAATCAGCCCCAGCATTTT. Translating it yields CASSPPTYSNQPQHF.

The gene calls are TRBV6-5 and TRBJ1-2; D is possibly TRBD1 (6 bases). Germline loops: CDR1 MNHEY, CDR2 SVGAGI. The CDR3 spans 11 residues. V dropped 8 bases and J dropped 6 bases, with 10 bases sitting between them. CDR3 sequence reads: CASFGQNGYTF. For the CDR3, the DNA is TGTGCCAGCTTCGGACAGAATGGCTACACCTTC.

Notes on this clone: The same CDR3 also results from other DNA sequences found in this sample. The chain is built from TRBV19 and TRBJ1-1; D is ambiguous. The CDR3 spans 13 residues. Trimming took 1 base from V and 5 from J, leaving 8 bases between them. Germline V CDR1 and CDR2: LNHDA, SQIVND (reference sequence). The CDR3 loop reads CASSIGQKTEAFF. The CDR3 bases are TGTGCCAGTAGTATAGGTCAGAAAACTGAAGCTTTCTTT.

With regard to this clone: Other DNA sequences in the same sample also yield this CDR3. V usage is TRBV2 and J usage is TRBJ2-7; D not certain. The CDR3 length is 11 residues. V lost 6 bases and J 1 base, leaving 4 bases between the germline ends. Germline V gene data show CDR1 as SNHLY and CDR2 as FYNNEI. This CDR3 is CASRQSYEQYF. DNA for the CDR3: TGTGCCAGCAGACAGTCCTACGAGCAGTACTTC.

This clone was picked up a small number of times. The gene calls are TRBV15 and TRBJ2-3, with 10 bases lining up with TRBD2. The V gene end was trimmed by 5 bases and the J gene end by 14 bases; junction bases not matched to a gene: 13. Germline assignment: CDR1 LNHNV and CDR2 YYDKDF (reference sequence). The CDR3 covers 14 residues. As DNA, the CDR3 is TGTGCCACCAGCGCCCCGGGACTAGCGAGTTTGGTGTATTTT. Translation gives CATSAPGLASLVYF.

This CDR3 reads CASTYNSGPQETQYF. DNA of the CDR3: TGTGCCAGCACCTACAACTCAGGGCCCCAAGAGACCCAGTACTTC. This chain connects TRBV9 to TRBJ2-5; D perhaps matches TRBD1 (5 bases). CDR1 SGDLS and CDR2 YYNGEE come from the germline V gene. Trimming cost V 6 bases and J 1 base, with 16 bases left between them. CDR3 length: 15 amino acids.

This rearrangement joins TRBV7-2 to TRBJ2-7, with D perhaps TRBD2 (7 bases). With 1 base removed from V and 4 bases from J, the gap between germline ends came to 14 bases. This CDR3 contains 15 residues. Germline V lookup: CDR1 SGHTA, CDR2 FQGNSA. The CDR3 reads CASSLERGAVYEQYF. The CDR3 region has the DNA TGTGCCAGCAGCTTAGAACGGGGGGCCGTATACGAGCAGTACTTC.

The chain couples TRBV28 to TRBJ1-2; TRBD1 matches 7 bases. V was clipped by 3 bases and J by 11 bases; unmatched bases: 12. The germline V gene encodes CDR1 MDHEN and CDR2 SYDVKM. This CDR3 contains 14 residues. Here the CDR3 DNA reads TGTGCCAGCAGTTTCATCAACGACAGGGCAGGGTACACCTTC. This gives the protein CASSFINDRAGYTF.

Of note for this clone: Other DNA sequences within the sample encode an identical CDR3. The J gene is TRBJ1-5, the V gene TRBV19; 7 positions agree with TRBD1. Losses at the gene ends were 3 bases for V and 3 bases for J; bases not matched to a gene: 5. Germline V gene data show CDR1 as LNHDA and CDR2 as SQIVND (reference sequence). The CDR3 is 15 residues long. CDR3 in amino acids: CASSIYRGPNQPQHF. The CDR3 coding sequence is TGTGCCAGTAGTATCTACAGGGGCCCCAATCAGCCCCAGCATTTT.

The rearrangement uses TRBV5-1 and TRBJ1-5; D remains ambiguous. The CDR3 covers 15 residues. V dropped 2 bases and J dropped 11 bases, with 20 bases sitting between them. CDR1 SGHRS and CDR2 YFSETQ come from the germline V gene. The DNA of the CDR3 is TGCGCCAGCAGCTTCGAGGGCAAGAAGTTCCAGTCCCAGCATTTT. Residues: CASSFEGKKFQSQHF. The full variable domain, with the rest looked up from reference TRBV5-1 and TRBJ1-5, is KAGVTQTPRYLIKTRGQQVTLSCSPISGHRSVSWYQQTPGQGLQFLFEYFSETQRNKGNFPGRFSGRQFSNSRSEMNVSTLELGDSALYLCASSFEGKKFQSQHFGDGTRLSIL.

The J gene is TRBJ2-7, the V gene TRBV6-1; 11 bases map to TRBD1. From germline, CDR1 is MNHNS and CDR2 SASEGT. There are 16 residues in the CDR3. V lost 4 bases to trimming and J lost 1 base; unmatched junction nucleotides: 6. The CDR3 DNA follows: TGTGCCAGCAGTGCGAGGGACAGGGGGTTATCCTACGAGCAGTACTTC. Protein sequence: CASSARDRGLSYEQYF.

This chain links TRBV15 with TRBJ1-4; the match to TRBD1 covers 8 bases. The CDR3 length is 15 residues. V shed 1 base, J shed 8 bases, and the junction held 6 bases outside the gene matches. CDR1 and CDR2 from the germline V gene are LNHNV and YYDKDF (reference sequence). CDR3 DNA sequence: TGTGCCACCAGCAGAGCAGACAGGGGAAGGGAAAAACTGTTTTTT. Translation: CATSRADRGREKLFF.

The CDR3 sequence is CASSVVGTRNPGELFF. In nucleotides, the CDR3 is TGTGCCAGCAGCGTAGTCGGGACTAGAAACCCCGGGGAGCTGTTTTTT. The chain joins TRBV9 to TRBJ2-2, with 8 bases matching TRBD2. Trimming removed 0 bases from V and 6 bases from J; junction bases left unmatched: 7. CDR1 is SGDLS and CDR2 is YYNGEE in the germline V gene. The CDR3 sequence is 16 residues long.

This clone was detected a few times. The V gene is TRBV2, the J gene TRBJ1-2, with 7 bases aligning to TRBD1. CDR3 size: 13 residues. The germline CDR1 and CDR2 sequences are SNHLY and FYNNEI. The J segment lost 5 bases and the V segment lost 1 base, leaving 1 base of the junction unmatched. CDR3: CASSEDRGYGYTF. As DNA, the CDR3 is TGTGCCAGCAGTGAAGACAGGGGATATGGCTACACCTTC.

The rearrangement joins TRBV10-3 to TRBJ1-2; 10 bases fit TRBD1. V was pared by 6 bases and J by 3 bases, with 1 base of the junction left unmatched. This CDR3 comprises 13 residues. Germline V gives CDR1 ENHRY, CDR2 SYGVKD. CDR3 DNA sequence: TGTGCCATCAGCGGGACAGGGGACTATGGCTACACCTTC. It encodes CAISGTGDYGYTF.

The chain couples TRBV19 to TRBJ2-3; TRBD2 agrees at 11 bases. Trimming removed 3 bases from V and 3 bases from J; junction bases left unmatched: 5. Per germline, CDR1 LNHDA and CDR2 SQIVND (reference sequence). There are 16 residues in the CDR3. CDR3 nucleotides: TGTGCCAGTAGTATTCCGACTAGCGGGGTAACAGATACGCAGTATTTT. This sequence encodes CASSIPTSGVTDTQYF.

The rearrangement joins TRBV7-9 to TRBJ1-1, with TRBD1 matching over 8 bases. V lost 4 bases, J lost 1 base, and 2 bases stayed unmatched. The CDR3 has 14 amino acids. CDR1 is SEHNR and CDR2 is FQNEAQ in the germline V gene (reference sequence). In DNA form, the CDR3 reads TGTGCCAGCAGCTGGGGACAGGAGAACACTGAAGCTTTCTTT. Its translation: CASSWGQENTEAFF.

This clone was observed once. The chain links TRBV2 to TRBJ1-5; 7 bases agree with TRBD1. The germline V gene has CDR1 SNHLY and CDR2 FYNNEI. CDR3 length: 14 residues. J gave up 6 bases and V 6 bases, and 8 bases lay outside the gene matches. The CDR3 DNA sequence: TGTGCCAGCAGGGAACAGGGGAGAGGTCAGCCCCAGCATTTT. Translating gives CASREQGRGQPQHF.

This sequence joins TRBV28 and TRBJ2-7; 15 bases map to TRBD2. CDR3 size: 18 residues. CDR1 and CDR2 (germline): MDHEN, SYDVKM. The V segment lost 6 bases and the J segment 4 bases; nucleotides outside the gene matches: 13. The DNA for the CDR3 is TGTGCCAGCAGCCTCTTCTGGACTAGCGGGGGGGCGGCTTACGAGCAGTACTTC. Amino acid sequence: CASSLFWTSGGAAYEQYF.

This rearrangement joins TRBV19 to TRBJ1-2, with D perhaps matching TRBD1 (5 bases). CDR3 length: 16 residues. Trimming shortened V by 7 bases and J by 0 bases, and 18 bases separated the two germline ends. The V gene's germline CDR1 is LNHDA and CDR2 SQIVND (reference sequence). As DNA, the CDR3 is TGTGCCAGTAATAAACTTGGGACTGCAGCTAACTATGGCTACACCTTC. It yields the protein CASNKLGTAANYGYTF.

This rearrangement joins TRBV5-4 to TRBJ2-3, with D possibly being TRBD2 (5 bases). Trimming removed 2 bases at V and 4 bases at J, with 8 bases between. The length of the CDR3 is 13 residues. Looked up from germline, CDR1 is SGHNT and CDR2 is YYREEE (reference sequence). The CDR3 DNA follows: TGTGCCAGCAGCTTACCCGGGGCAGATACGCAGTATTTT. This translates into CASSLPGADTQYF.

The rearrangement uses TRBV7-2 and TRBJ1-3; no firm D call. Trimming removed 2 bases from V and 0 bases from J, with 11 bases in between. The CDR3 has 16 amino acids. From germline, CDR1 is SGHTA and CDR2 FQGNSA. CDR3 in DNA: TGTGCCAGCAGCTTACCTACGGGGAGCTCTGGAAACACCATATATTTT. It yields the protein CASSLPTGSSGNTIYF. The complete variable domain, with remaining parts taken from reference TRBV7-2 and TRBJ1-3, reads GAGVSQSPSNKVTEKGKDVELRCDPISGHTALYWYRQSLGQGLEFLIYFQGNSAPDKSGLPSDRFSAERTGGSVSTLTIQRTQQEDSAVYLCASSLPTGSSGNTIYFGEGSWLTVV.

This clone was counted a single time. The rearrangement links TRBV19 to TRBJ1-1; no definite D call. The CDR3 spans 13 residues. Between the trimmed V and J ends, which lost 5 bases and 0 bases, there was a span of 7 bases. CDR1 is LNHDA and CDR2 is SQIVND in the germline V gene (reference sequence). CDR3 DNA sequence: TGTGCCAGTAGTTTCAACATGAACACTGAAGCTTTCTTT. This encodes CASSFNMNTEAFF.

There are a few counts of this clone. CDR3 amino acids: CASRRAGGEPQHF. CDR3 nucleotides: TGTGCCAGCCGTCGGGCAGGGGGCGAGCCCCAGCATTTT. The chain uses TRBV28 and TRBJ1-5; TRBD1 agrees at 8 bases. The germline V gene encodes CDR1 MDHEN and CDR2 SYDVKM. The CDR3 is 13 amino acids. V lost 8 bases and J lost 8; bases outside the gene matches: 8.